The 9 T cell receptor beta chains listed next were all sequenced from one sample in a study of blood T cell repertoires in COVID-19. The assay was immunoSEQ multiplex PCR, and TCRdb's table has in-frame clones only and misses some. The sample has some 400,000 clones, more than 75% seen once. Material: peripheral blood. The receptors derive from a human donor in a cohort sampled during active COVID-19.

The gene calls are TRBV11-2 and TRBJ2-7; a possible D gene is TRBD2 (5 bases). Germline V gives CDR1 SGHAT, CDR2 FQNNGV. V was trimmed by 0 bases and J by 1 base, leaving 13 bases between them. CDR3 length equals 16 residues. The CDR3 nucleotides are TGTGCCAGCAGCTTAGAGAGAGGGCGCGGGTCCTACGAGCAGTACTTC. It is translated as CASSLERGRGSYEQYF.

The chain uses TRBV11-1 and TRBJ2-5; TRBD1 matches 8 bases. The CDR3 has 16 residues. Unmatched junction bases numbered 12, after V lost 5 bases and J lost 4 bases. Germline CDR1 reads SGHAT; CDR2 reads FQDESV (reference sequence). The DNA for the CDR3 is TGTGCCAGCAGCCCCATGACAGGGGAGATGGGAGAGACCCAGTACTTC. It encodes CASSPMTGEMGETQYF.

In its sample, this clone was seen a few times. The gene calls are TRBV25-1 and TRBJ2-1, with TRBD1 matching over 10 bases. The trim removed 8 bases at V and 2 bases at J, leaving 9 bases unmatched. The CDR3 extends over 16 amino acids. Germline CDR1 reads MGHDK; CDR2 reads SYGVNS. In nucleotides, the CDR3 is TGTGCCAGCGCGAAAGCCGGGACAGGGGCCTACAATGAGCAGTTCTTC. The encoded protein is CASAKAGTGAYNEQFF.

This chain joins TRBV5-1 and TRBJ2-7, with 11 positions matching TRBD1. The CDR3 spans 16 residues. Losses at the gene ends were 7 bases for V and 0 bases for J; bases not matched to a gene: 9. The germline CDR1 and CDR2 sequences are SGHRS and YFSETQ. This chain's CDR3 is CASPWGGQGASYEQYF. For the CDR3, the DNA is TGCGCCAGCCCTTGGGGTGGACAGGGGGCCTCCTACGAGCAGTACTTC.

In nucleotides, the CDR3 is TGCAGTGCTAGTCCTAGTATCACAGATACGCAGTATTTT. This codes for CSASPSITDTQYF. This sequence joins TRBV20-1 and TRBJ2-3; no reliable D call. This CDR3 is built from 13 residues. Trimming cost V 3 bases and J 2 bases, with 9 bases left between them. Germline CDR1 is DFQATT and CDR2 is SNEGSKA (reference sequence).

V and J are TRBV12-3 or TRBV12-4 and TRBJ2-5; D is perhaps TRBD1 (5 bases). Trimming shortened V by 2 bases and J by 5 bases, and 9 bases separated the two germline ends. The CDR3 is 13 amino acids. The CDR3 region has the DNA TGTGCCAGCAGTTTATTAGCAGGGGAGACCCAGTACTTC. This encodes CASSLLAGETQYF.

CDR3 DNA: TGTGCCAGCCGGTTGTTTGGCAATCAGCCCCAGCATTTT. It encodes CASRLFGNQPQHF. The chain uses TRBV19 and TRBJ1-5, with D unclear. Germline loops: CDR1 LNHDA, CDR2 SQIVND (reference sequence). V gave up 9 bases and J gave up 2 bases, with 11 bases separating them. The CDR3 is 13 amino acids.

The V call is TRBV6-5, the J call TRBJ2-5, with 10 bases fitting TRBD2. J gave up 0 bases and V 8 bases, and 3 bases lay outside the gene matches. Per germline, CDR1 MNHEY and CDR2 SVGAGI. The CDR3 runs 14 residues. CDR3 bases: TGTGCCAGCGGAACTAGCGGGGACCAAGAGACCCAGTACTTC. This encodes CASGTSGDQETQYF.

This sequence joins TRBV2 and TRBJ2-3, with 8 bases fitting TRBD2. The germline V gene encodes CDR1 SNHLY and CDR2 FYNNEI. This CDR3 contains 15 residues. Trimming took 4 bases from V and 6 from J; bases not matched to a gene: 9. The CDR3 DNA sequence: TGTGCCAGCAGTGTTGGTAGCGGGACCGTGGATACGCAGTATTTT. Protein sequence: CASSVGSGTVDTQYF.